This entry concerns a single T cell receptor beta chain. Its antigen is unidentified. This sample is drawn from a study of CD8 T cells in Susac syndrome. With V trimmed by 6 bases and J by 0 bases, 6 bases remained unmatched. The germline V gene encodes CDR1 DFQATT and CDR2 SNEGSKA (reference sequence). This CDR3 is 14 amino acids long. Regarding the study as a whole: The relatively small number of individuals in the TCR sequencing and HLA analysis was acknowledged by the study.

The authors reverse transcribed roughly 0.5 to 1 ug RNA with random hexamers. TCRdb re-called the immunoSEQ multiplex PCR reads with MiXCR, one entry per CDR3 protein. Of around 300,000 distinct CDR3 sequences listed, 92% are singletons. The authors sequenced TCR beta from blood CD8+ and CD4+ T cells. The chain links TRBV20-1 to TRBJ2-7; TRBD1 agrees at 9 bases. The sequencing sample was made of CD4+ T cells from PBMCs. The sequence was collected from a human donor with multiple sclerosis. The CDR3 DNA follows: TGCAGTGCCCGAGGACAGGGGAGCTCCTACGAGCAGTACTTC. It encodes CSARGQGSSYEQYF.